Each of the 9 T cell receptor beta chains below was sequenced from the same sample in a study of blood T cell repertoires in COVID-19. Only in-frame clones appear in the TCRdb table, and some are missing; sequencing was by immunoSEQ multiplex PCR. The sample holds about 300,000 clones, around nine tenths seen once. Sequenced: peripheral blood. Receptors originate from a man aged 65 to 79 with acute or convalescent COVID-19.

V usage is TRBV5-1 and J usage is TRBJ2-1, with D hard to call. Trimming shortened V by 1 base and J by 2 bases, and 7 bases separated the two germline ends. The CDR3 is 14 amino acids. Germline lookup yields CDR1 SGHRS and CDR2 YFSETQ. CDR3 sequence (DNA): TGCGCCAGCAGCTTGTCAGGTACCTACAATGAGCAGTTCTTC. Encoded protein: CASSLSGTYNEQFF.

The chain carries TRBV6-6 and TRBJ1-5, with 11 bases lining up with TRBD1. After removal of 7 bases from V and 11 bases from J, the junction contained 13 bases not matched to a gene. Per germline, CDR1 MNHNY and CDR2 SVGAGI (reference sequence). This CDR3 contains 15 residues. DNA of the CDR3: TGTGCCAGCACTCACCGGGACAGGGGGTCTGGGGCCCAGCATTTT. This codes for CASTHRDRGSGAQHF.

Comment on this clone: The sample has other DNA sequences that encode this CDR3 too. The chain has TRBV18 and TRBJ1-2; a weak D match, TRBD1 (5 bases). Per germline, CDR1 KGHSH and CDR2 LQKENI. V lost 3 bases to trimming and J lost 1 base, with 6 bases between them. This CDR3 contains 13 residues. CDR3 residues: CASSPDSNYGYTF. Here the CDR3 DNA reads TGTGCCAGCTCACCCGACAGTAACTATGGCTACACCTTC. Combining the CDR3 with reference TRBV18 and TRBJ1-2 gives the whole variable domain NAGVMQNPRHLVRRRGQEARLRCSPMKGHSHVYWYRQLPEEGLKFMVYLQKENIIDESGMPKERFSAEFPKEGPSILRIQQVVRGDSAAYFCASSPDSNYGYTFGSGTRLTVV.

The rearrangement uses TRBV5-1 and TRBJ1-2, with 11 bases identical to TRBD1. With V trimmed by 3 bases and J by 7 bases, 8 bases remained unmatched. Per germline, CDR1 SGHRS and CDR2 YFSETQ. CDR3 length: 15 residues. As DNA, the CDR3 is TGCGCCAGCAGCTCTCTCGAAGGGACAGGGGGTGGCTACACCTTC. Protein: CASSSLEGTGGGYTF.

The V and J genes are TRBV15 and TRBJ2-1; 12 bases are a match to TRBD2. In germline, CDR1 is LNHNV, CDR2 YYDKDF (reference sequence). The ends lost 0 bases at V and 7 bases at J; junction bases unmatched: 16. The length of the CDR3 is 20 residues. CDR3 sequence: CATSRDWSGLAGGPGNEQFF. The DNA for the CDR3 is TGTGCCACCAGCAGAGATTGGAGCGGTCTAGCGGGAGGGCCTGGGAATGAGCAGTTCTTC.

The genes are TRBV7-2 and TRBJ1-4; perhaps TRBD1 as D (5 bases). The germline V and J ends were trimmed by 2 bases and 8 bases, with 18 bases remaining between them. The CDR3 has 16 residues. Germline values: CDR1 SGHTA, CDR2 FQGNSA. The CDR3 is CASSLYGSGLREKLFF. CDR3 coding DNA: TGTGCCAGCAGCTTATATGGGTCAGGGCTCCGGGAAAAACTGTTTTTT. Combining the CDR3 with reference TRBV7-2 and TRBJ1-4 gives the whole variable domain GAGVSQSPSNKVTEKGKDVELRCDPISGHTALYWYRQSLGQGLEFLIYFQGNSAPDKSGLPSDRFSAERTGGSVSTLTIQRTQQEDSAVYLCASSLYGSGLREKLFFGSGTQLSVL.

This chain links TRBV7-9 with TRBJ1-5; D gene unclear. CDR1 and CDR2 (germline): SEHNR, FQNEAQ (reference sequence). The V and J ends lost 8 bases and 3 bases respectively, with 8 bases between them. The length of the CDR3 is 12 residues. CDR3 nucleotide sequence: TGTGCCAGCGGGAGTGACAATCAGCCCCAGCATTTT. Its protein product is CASGSDNQPQHF. Together with reference TRBV7-9 and TRBJ1-5, the CDR3 gives the full variable domain: DTGVSQNPRHKITKRGQNVTFRCDPISEHNRLYWYRQTLGQGPEFLTYFQNEAQLEKSRLLSDRFSAERPKGSFSTLEIQRTEQGDSAMYLCASGSDNQPQHFGDGTRLSIL.

This chain uses TRBV19 with TRBJ2-3; 8 positions agree with TRBD2. J was trimmed by 0 bases and V by 10 bases; bases with no gene match: 12. Per the germline V gene, CDR1 is LNHDA and CDR2 is SQIVND (reference sequence). This CDR3 is 16 amino acids long. CDR3 in amino acids: CATQRGTLYSTDTQYF. CDR3 coding DNA: TGTGCCACCCAGCGGGGGACCCTGTATAGCACAGATACGCAGTATTTT.

V and J are TRBV12-2 and TRBJ2-5; the D call in the table, TRBD2, was not verified against the DNA. TRBV12-2 is recorded as a pseudogene. The CDR3 is made up of 15 amino acids. The CDR3 sequence: CASRLGTSKGETQYF. CDR3 in DNA: TGTGCAAGTCGCTTAGGGACTAGTAAGGGAGAGACCCAGTACTTC.